This T cell receptor beta chain originates from a study of T cells in Graves' hyperthyroidism and ophthalmopathy (dated by TCRdb to the late 2010s). Background for the entire study: Peripheral blood was collected at initial diagnosis, before any treatment. To identify distinguishing TCR V-J signatures, a discovery cohort of 95 to 100 patients was used, comprising 40 to 45 with Graves' ophthalmopathy and some 60 with stable Graves' hyperthyroidism. Prospective prediction of ophthalmopathy was tested in an independent validation cohort consisting of about 20 hyperthyroidism patients and more than 15 patients who later progressed to ophthalmopathy. For training and testing, the 100 or so patients in the discovery cohort were randomly divided in a 7:3 ratio. In addition, the study compared T-cell repertoires in thyroid tissue and in blood from roughly 6 Graves' hyperthyroidism patients. Once sampling was done, hyperthyroidism patients were given methimazole at a starting dose of 30 mg daily, whereas ophthalmopathy patients were given high-dose intravenous methylprednisolone. According to the paper, TCR Vbeta CDR3 sequencing was carried out on some 140 peripheral blood samples, which came from some 41 ophthalmopathy, under 80 hyperthyroidism and roughly 17 progressor patients. General study outcomes and caveats: In cross-validation, a model built on a 13 V-J signature told ophthalmopathy apart from stable hyperthyroidism with roughly 87% sensitivity and roughly 81% specificity, and in testing the same model reached 80%/75%. In validation, progression to ophthalmopathy was predicted by the model with nearly 71% sensitivity and 72.22% specificity, a median of roughly 6 months before onset. Sample size was not statistically predetermined, and investigators were not blinded to group allocation. Blood samples also contained most of the expanded thyroid clonotypes (frequency above 0.001), which suggests that blood repertoires may reflect thyroid immune responses.

Stable Graves' hyperthyroidism was defined as no progression to ophthalmopathy during 18 months of follow-up. The hyperthyroidism patients were between 18 and 65 years old and newly diagnosed, with a disease duration of less than 2 months. Patients with uncontrolled infections, other autoimmune diseases, pregnancy or lactation were excluded. Diagnoses were established on the basis of clinical symptoms, serum thyroxine and TRAb, thyroid ultrasound, and orbital computed tomography. Ficoll-Paque density gradient centrifugation was used to isolate PBMCs from 8.5 to 10 ml of fresh peripheral blood. Trizol reagent was used to extract total RNA, and RNA quality was then checked on an Agilent 2100 Bioanalyzer. The cysteine opens and the phenylalanine closes a CDR3 of 14 amino acids. Left in the record is the CDR3 DNA by itself, 42 bases read in frame from the first base. V lost 2 bases and J lost 4 bases; the stretch between them is 14 bases long. CDR1 and CDR2 (SQVTM, ANQGSEA) derive from the germline V gene.

TCR beta CDR3 regions were amplified from RNA transcripts. The TCR CDR3 was subjected to a first round of RT-PCR using the HTBI primer set and the Qiagen OneStep RT-PCR kit. Libraries were constructed in a second round of multiplex PCR, after which size selection and purification were carried out. Sequencing of the libraries was done on an Illumina HiSeq2000 using paired-end 100 bp reads. In the authors' own workflow: Raw data were processed with SOAPnuke, discarding reads with adapters, uncalled bases, mean Phred below 15, or no exact constant-primer or identifier match. High-quality paired reads were merged using COPE v1.2.5, and each unique nucleotide sequence was defined as a clonotype. MiTCR v1.1 was used to align the clonotypes against IMGT TRBV, TRBD and TRBJ reference segments. Only V-J combinations with frequency above 0.0001, covering roughly 99% of repertoires, were analysed. The TCS score was defined as F50 (clonal expansion) divided by E x V (chaos), with BLOSUM62-based TCRdist calculated between CDR3 peptides within each V-J. Welch's t-statistics and random forest reduced around 550 V-J features to 13, which were used in a naive Bayes classifier (R e1071). The Morisita-Horn index was used to measure how similar the thyroid and blood repertoires were. TCRdb applied fastp at Q25 and MiXCR to the public reads, then kept only in-frame beta chains. Entries that share a CDR3 protein sequence are merged under the most common genes and DNA. TCRdb, rather than the study authors, made the V and J calls. This sample holds hundreds of thousands of distinct CDR3 sequences; about a third were observed only once. The ten largest clones represent more than 25% of the sample.

As to this clonotype: The antigen it recognizes is unknown. Per-base qualities were not stored, and no clone one base away is much larger.

Sequenced material: blood. This receptor chain uses TRBV29-1 and TRBJ1-2; the D gene cannot be named for sure. This sequence originates from a woman in her thirties or forties with Graves' hyperthyroidism. The CDR3 corresponds to CSVESGRTFYGYTF. The nucleotide sequence is TGCAGCGTTGAATCTGGCAGGACCTTCTATGGCTACACCTTC.